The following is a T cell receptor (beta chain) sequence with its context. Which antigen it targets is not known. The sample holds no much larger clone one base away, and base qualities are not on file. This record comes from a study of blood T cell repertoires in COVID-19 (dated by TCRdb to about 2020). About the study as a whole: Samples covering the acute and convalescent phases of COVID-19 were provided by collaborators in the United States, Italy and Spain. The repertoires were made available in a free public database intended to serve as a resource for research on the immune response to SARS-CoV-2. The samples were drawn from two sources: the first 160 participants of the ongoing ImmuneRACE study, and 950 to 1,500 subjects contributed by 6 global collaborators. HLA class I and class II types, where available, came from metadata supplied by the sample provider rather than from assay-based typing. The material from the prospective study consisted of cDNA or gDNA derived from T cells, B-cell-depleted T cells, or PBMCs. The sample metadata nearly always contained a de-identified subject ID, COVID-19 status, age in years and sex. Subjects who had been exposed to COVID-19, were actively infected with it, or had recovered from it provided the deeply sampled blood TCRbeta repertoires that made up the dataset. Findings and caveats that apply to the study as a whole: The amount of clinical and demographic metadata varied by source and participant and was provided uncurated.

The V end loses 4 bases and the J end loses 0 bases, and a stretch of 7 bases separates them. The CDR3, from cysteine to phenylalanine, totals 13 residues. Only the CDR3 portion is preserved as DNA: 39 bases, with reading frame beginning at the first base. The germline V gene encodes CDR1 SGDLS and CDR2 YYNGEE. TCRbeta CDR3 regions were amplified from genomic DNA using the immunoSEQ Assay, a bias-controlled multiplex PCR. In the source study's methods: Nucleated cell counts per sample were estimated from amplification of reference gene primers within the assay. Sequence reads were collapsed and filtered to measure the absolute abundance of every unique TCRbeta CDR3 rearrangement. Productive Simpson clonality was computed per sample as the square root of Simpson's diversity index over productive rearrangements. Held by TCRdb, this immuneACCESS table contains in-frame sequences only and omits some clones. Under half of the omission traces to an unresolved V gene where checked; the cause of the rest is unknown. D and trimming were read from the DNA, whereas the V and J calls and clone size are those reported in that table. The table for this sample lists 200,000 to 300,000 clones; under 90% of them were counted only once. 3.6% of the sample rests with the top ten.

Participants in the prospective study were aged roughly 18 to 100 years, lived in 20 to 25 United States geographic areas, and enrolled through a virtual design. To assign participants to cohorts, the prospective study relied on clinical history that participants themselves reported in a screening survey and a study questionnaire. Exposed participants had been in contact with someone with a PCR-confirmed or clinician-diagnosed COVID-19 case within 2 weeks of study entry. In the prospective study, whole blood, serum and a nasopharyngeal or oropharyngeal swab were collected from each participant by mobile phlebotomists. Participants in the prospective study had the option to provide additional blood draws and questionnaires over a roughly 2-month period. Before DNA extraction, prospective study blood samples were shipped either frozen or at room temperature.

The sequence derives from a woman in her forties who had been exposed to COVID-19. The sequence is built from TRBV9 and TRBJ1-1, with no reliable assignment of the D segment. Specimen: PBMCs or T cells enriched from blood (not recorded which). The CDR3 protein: CASSPLVNTEAFF. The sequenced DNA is TGTGCCAGCAGCCCCTTAGTGAACACTGAAGCTTTCTTT.